Listed here are 3 T cell receptor beta chains from one sample, sequenced in a study of shared clonotypes between healthy human individuals. Terminally differentiated effector memory CD45RA+ cells were left out of the naive CD8 fraction, which was CD45RO-negative and positively selected for CCR7. This table comes from immunoSEQ multiplex PCR, and its TCRdb copy is limited to in-frame clones, with some not included. The profile shows roughly 2 million clones, 85% to 95% of them singletons. What was sequenced was naive CD8+ T cells sorted from blood. These receptors came from a man aged 18 to 35 in good health.

The chain employs TRBV13 and TRBJ2-7; TRBD1 is a possible D gene (6 bases). The CDR3 covers 12 residues. V lost 6 bases and J 6 bases, leaving 12 bases between the germline ends. CDR1 and CDR2 (germline): PRHDT, FYEKMQ (reference sequence). Here the CDR3 reads CASSLTGSEQYF. The CDR3 DNA follows: TGTGCCAGCAGTCTTACAGGGTCCGAGCAGTACTTC.

The rearrangement uses TRBV7-6 and TRBJ1-1; D not resolved. With 1 base removed from V and 11 bases from J, the gap between germline ends came to 8 bases. Germline CDR1 is SGHVS and CDR2 is FNYEAQ. This CDR3 is built from 11 residues. The CDR3 nucleotides are TGTGCCAGCAGCTTAGTGGGTGGGGCTTTCTTT. Translating it yields CASSLVGGAFF.

V and J are TRBV11-2 and TRBJ2-1; no definite D call. Trimming cost V 2 bases and J 9 bases, with 5 bases left between them. Germline CDR1 reads SGHAT; CDR2 reads FQNNGV. The CDR3 has 11 residues. As DNA, the CDR3 is TGTGCCAGCAGCTTAATACGTGAGCAGTTCTTC. Amino acids: CASSLIREQFF.